This entry describes one T cell receptor (beta chain). Its target is unknown. These data originate in a study of shared clonotypes between healthy human individuals. Study-wide points: What rarefaction showed was incomplete sorted-subset sequencing despite large depth. It was expected that sequencing depth would affect clonotype sharing among donors.

Sequenced by immunoSEQ multiplex PCR; TCRdb stores in-frame clones only, minus some. The table shows under 2.5 million clones, with 85% to 95% occurring only once. The receptor was isolated from a man aged 18 to 30 in good health. Some clones in this sample may be carry-over from other donors' samples. Sequencing was performed on naive CD4+ T cells from PBMCs. Sample subset: CD45RA+ positively selected.

CDR3 amino acids: CASSLGPGTGGYGYTF. The CDR3 DNA is TGTGCCAGCAGCTTAGGTCCGGGAACAGGGGGCTATGGCTACACCTTC. The chain employs TRBV7-6 and TRBJ1-2, with TRBD1 matching over 8 bases. The V gene's germline CDR1 is SGHVS and CDR2 FNYEAQ. V lost 1 base, J lost 4 bases, and 8 bases stayed unmatched. The CDR3 is 16 residues long.